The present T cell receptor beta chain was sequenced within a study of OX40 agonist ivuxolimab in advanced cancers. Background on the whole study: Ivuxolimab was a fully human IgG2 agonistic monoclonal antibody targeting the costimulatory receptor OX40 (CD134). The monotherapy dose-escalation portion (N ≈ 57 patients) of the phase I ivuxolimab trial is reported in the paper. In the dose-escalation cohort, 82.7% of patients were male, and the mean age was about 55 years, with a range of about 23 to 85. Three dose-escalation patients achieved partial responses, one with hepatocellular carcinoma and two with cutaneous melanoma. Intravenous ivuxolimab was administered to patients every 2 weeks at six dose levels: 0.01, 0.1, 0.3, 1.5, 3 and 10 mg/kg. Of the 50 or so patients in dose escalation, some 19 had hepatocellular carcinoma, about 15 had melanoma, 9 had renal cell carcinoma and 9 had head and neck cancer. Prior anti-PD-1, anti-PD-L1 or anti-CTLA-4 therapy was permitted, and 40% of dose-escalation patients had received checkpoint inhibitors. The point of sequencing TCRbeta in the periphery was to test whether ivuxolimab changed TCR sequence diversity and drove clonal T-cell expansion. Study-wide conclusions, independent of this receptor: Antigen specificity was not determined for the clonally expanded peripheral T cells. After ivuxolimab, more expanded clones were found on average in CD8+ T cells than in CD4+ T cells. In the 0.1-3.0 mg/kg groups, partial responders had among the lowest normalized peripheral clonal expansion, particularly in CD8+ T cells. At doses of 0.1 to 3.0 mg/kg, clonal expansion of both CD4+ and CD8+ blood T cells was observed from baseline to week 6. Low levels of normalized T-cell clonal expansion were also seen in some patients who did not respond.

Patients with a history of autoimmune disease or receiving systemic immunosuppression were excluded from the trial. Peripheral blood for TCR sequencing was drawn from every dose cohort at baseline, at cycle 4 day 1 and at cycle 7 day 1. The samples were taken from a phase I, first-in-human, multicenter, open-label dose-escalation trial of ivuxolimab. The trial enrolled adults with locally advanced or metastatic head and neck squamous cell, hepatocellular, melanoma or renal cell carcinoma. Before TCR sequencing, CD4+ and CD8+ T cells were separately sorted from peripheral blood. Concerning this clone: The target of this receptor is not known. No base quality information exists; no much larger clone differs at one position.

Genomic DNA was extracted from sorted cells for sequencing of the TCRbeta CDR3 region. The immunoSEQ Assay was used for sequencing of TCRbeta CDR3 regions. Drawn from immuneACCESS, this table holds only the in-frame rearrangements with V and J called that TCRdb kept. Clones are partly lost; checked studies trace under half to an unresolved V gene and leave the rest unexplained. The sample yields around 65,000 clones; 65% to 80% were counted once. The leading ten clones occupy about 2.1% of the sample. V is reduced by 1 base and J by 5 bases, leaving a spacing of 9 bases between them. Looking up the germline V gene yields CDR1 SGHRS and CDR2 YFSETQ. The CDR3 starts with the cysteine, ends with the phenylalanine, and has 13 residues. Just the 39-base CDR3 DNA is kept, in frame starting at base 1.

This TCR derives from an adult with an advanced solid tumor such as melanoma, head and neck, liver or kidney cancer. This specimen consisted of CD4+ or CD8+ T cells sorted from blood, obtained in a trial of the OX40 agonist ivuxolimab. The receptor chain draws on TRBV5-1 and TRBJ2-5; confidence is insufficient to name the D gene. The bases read TGCGCCAGCAGCTTGTCCCAGCCCGAGACCCAGTACTTC. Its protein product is CASSLSQPETQYF.